Listed below are T cell receptor beta chains from one sample, sequenced in a study of shared T cell receptors in the human thymus. TCRdb's copy holds only in-frame clones and misses some; the assay was immunoSEQ multiplex PCR. The sample lists under 850,000 clones, approximately 90% occurring once. These data were also reused for a study on human thymus T cells.

The sample consisted of thymocytes. Every receptor here comes from a boy less than two years old with a congenital heart defect. The CDR3 runs from the conserved cysteine through the conserved F or W. D genes are given only for firm matches. Size is stated for part of the rows, as once, few or many counts, or as a class when the clone is expanded.

>TRBD1|NA|TRBV30|TRBJ2-7
TGTGCCTGGAGTGTCCAGGGACAGGGAGCAACCTACGAGCAGTACTTC
CAWSVQGQGATYEQYF
>TRBD2|NA|TRBV5-1|TRBJ2-2
TGCGCCAGCAACCGGGGACTAGCGGGAGGCCAGGGCACCGGGGAGCTGTTTTTT
CASNRGLAGGQGTGELFF
>TRBD1|NA|TRBV28|TRBJ2-7
TGTGCCAGCAGTTTGGGATGGGACAGGGAGGACGAGCAGTACTTC
CASSLGWDREDEQYF
>NA|NA|TRBV5-4|TRBJ1-2
TGTGCCAGCAGCTTGGGATCCCCGGGGGGGGACTATGGCTACACCTTC
CASSLGSPGGDYGYTF
>TRBD1|NA|TRBV4-2|TRBJ2-3
TGTGCCAGCAGCCACAGACAGTTACAGGGGTGGAGGACAGATACGCAGTATTTT
CASSHRQLQGWRTDTQYF
>NA|NA|TRBV9|TRBJ1-5
TGTGCCAGCAGTCCCGGGATCTTCAATCAGCCCCAGCATTTT
CASSPGIFNQPQHF
>TRBD2|once|TRBV5-6|TRBJ2-1
TGTGCCAGCAGCCTCACTAGCGGGAGGGTCTTGGGTAATGAGCAGTTCTTC
CASSLTSGRVLGNEQFF
>NA|once|TRBV12-2|TRBJ2-1
TGTGCAAGTCGCCGACCGCGGGAGGGCCGATGGACTCCTACCTACAATGAGCAGTTCTTC
CASRRPREGRWTPTYNEQFF
>NA|NA|TRBV4-2|TRBJ2-3
TGTGCCAGCAGCCAAGAGAAGGGACTGCGTCCTAGCACAGATACGCAGTATTTT
CASSQEKGLRPSTDTQYF
>TRBD2|once|TRBV6-6|TRBJ2-5
TGTGCCAGCAGCTCTAGGACTAGCGTATATCAAGAGACCCAGTACTTC
CASSSRTSVYQETQYF
>NA|few|TRBV7-7|TRBJ1-3
TGTGCTAGCAGCTTAGAGCATCCAGGAAACACCATATATTTT
CASSLEHPGNTIYF
>TRBD2|NA|TRBV28|TRBJ2-7
TGTGCCAGCAGTCCCGAGACTAGCGGGAGTCCCTACGAGCAGTACTTC
CASSPETSGSPYEQYF
>TRBD1|NA|TRBV14|TRBJ2-7
TGTGCCAGCAGCGAGAGACAGGGGTTAGAGACCTACGAGCAGTACTTC
CASSERQGLETYEQYF
>TRBD2|NA|TRBV19|TRBJ2-5
TGTGCCAGTAGTATTCTGGGACTAGGGGGAGAGACCCAGTACTTC
CASSILGLGGETQYF
>TRBD2|NA|TRBV10-1|TRBJ2-3
TGCGCCAGCAGTGAACGCGGGAGGGGCCCAGATACGCAGTATTTT
CASSERGRGPDTQYF
>TRBD2|NA|TRBV27|TRBJ2-1
TGTGCCAGCAGGACTAGCGGGACCAATGAGCAGTTCTTC
CASRTSGTNEQFF
>TRBD2|NA|TRBV6-5|TRBJ2-1
TGTGCCAGCAGTTACGGCGGGACTAGCAGATACAATGAGCAGTTCTTC
CASSYGGTSRYNEQFF
>NA|NA|TRBV29-1|TRBJ2-1
TGCAGCGGACGTTTAAGCGGTTACAATGAGCAGTTCTTC
CSGRLSGYNEQFF
>TRBD2|NA|TRBV5-1|TRBJ2-2
TGCGCCACCTCACTAGCGGAGACGAACACCGGGGAGCTGTTTTTT
CATSLAETNTGELFF
>NA|NA|TRBV15|TRBJ1-5
TGTGCCACCAGCAGGACGGACAGCCGTAATCAGCCCCAGCATTTT
CATSRTDSRNQPQHF
>NA|NA|TRBV7-5|TRBJ2-3
TGTGTCAGAAGCTTAGTACCTTGGGCCTTCACAGATACGCAGTATTTT
CVRSLVPWAFTDTQYF
>NA|once|TRBV6-1|TRBJ1-1
TGTGCCACCCACCTTTCGGACACTGAAGCTTTCTTT
CATHLSDTEAFF
>NA|NA|TRBV15|TRBJ1-1
TGTGCCACCAGCAGACCCCAGGGGAACACTGAAGCTTTCTTT
CATSRPQGNTEAFF
>NA|few|TRBV28|TRBJ2-1
TGTGCCAGCAGTCGGGAGCCTTTCTCCCATGAGCAGTTCTTC
CASSREPFSHEQFF
>NA|NA|TRBV30|TRBJ1-1
TGTGCCTGGAGTGTACGTCCAGTGAACACTGAAGCTTTCTTT
CAWSVRPVNTEAFF
>TRBD2|NA|TRBV6-5|TRBJ2-7
TGTGCCAGCAGTTACAGGACTAGCGGGATTCGCTACGAGCAGTACTTC
CASSYRTSGIRYEQYF
>NA|NA|TRBV10-1|TRBJ2-1
TGCGCCACCCAAGGGGGTAACTACAATGAGCAGTTCTTC
CATQGGNYNEQFF
>TRBD1|NA|TRBV9|TRBJ1-2
TGTGCCAGCAGCGCGGGGGACAGGGATGGCGGCTACACCTTC
CASSAGDRDGGYTF
>NA|NA|TRBV7-9|TRBJ2-7
TGTGCCAGCAGCTTGTCTCCAGGGGCTAACGAGCAGTACTTC
CASSLSPGANEQYF